The clone carrying this T cell receptor beta chain showed up many times. Its antigen is unknown. Clinicians diagnosed using symptoms, serum thyroxine, TRAb, thyroid ultrasound and orbital computed tomography. This record belongs to a study of Graves' ophthalmopathy and Graves' hyperthyroidism. The CDR3 consists of 16 residues. Germline assignment: CDR1 ENHRY and CDR2 SYGVKD. V shed 3 bases, J shed 4 bases, and the junction held 9 bases outside the gene matches. The study's findings and limits: Sensitivity reached 85% to 90% and specificity 81.08% for a 13-signature model separating ophthalmopathy from stable hyperthyroidism. Ophthalmopathy progression was predicted with 55% to 71% sensitivity and 72% to 75% specificity. The blood repertoire also included most expanded thyroid clonotypes above 0.001 frequency.

The TCR beta CDR3 regions underwent amplification from RNA transcripts. RT-PCR in the first round used HTBI primers; a second-round multiplex PCR followed. TCRdb ran MiXCR on the multiplex PCR reads and lists one entry per CDR3 protein. The sample shows about 400,000 distinct CDR3 sequences, over 20% of them seen only once. The J gene is TRBJ1-1, the V gene TRBV10-3, with 9 bases fitting TRBD1. The specimen was peripheral blood. This clonotype originated in a woman between 18 and 29 years old with stable Graves' hyperthyroidism. The CDR3, as DNA: TGTGCCATCAGTGATTGGGACAGGGTATCACCCACTGAAGCTTTCTTT. Protein sequence: CAISDWDRVSPTEAFF.